A single sample gave rise to the 32 T cell receptor beta chains below, sequenced in a study of CD8 T cells in ankylosing spondylitis. General study points: A motif in TCR beta, a set of fewer than ten highly homologous variants, appeared characteristic of ankylosing spondylitis blood.

TCRdb reanalysed the 5' RACE reads using MiXCR and keeps one entry per CDR3 protein. The table has roughly 470,000 distinct CDR3 sequences, roughly 27% seen once. No antigen has been identified for these receptors. The sample comprised blood, either unsorted or a sorted T cell fraction (not recorded which). These receptors all stem from a male donor with ankylosing spondylitis.

This clonotype was counted many times. The rearrangement joins TRBV29-1 to TRBJ1-2, with TRBD1 identical over 7 bases. The CDR3 runs to 13 residues. The germline CDR1 and CDR2 sequences are SQVTM and ANQGSEA. The junction had 5 bases not matched to a gene; V was cut back by 3 bases and J by 4 bases. CDR3 sequence reads: CSVEDRTSYGYTF. The CDR3 DNA reads as TGCAGCGTTGAGGACAGGACCTCCTATGGCTACACCTTC.

This clonotype was detected only once. The J gene is TRBJ2-2, the V gene TRBV7-9; D possibly matches TRBD1 or TRBD2 (5 bases each). The CDR3 runs 17 residues. CDR1 SEHNR and CDR2 FQNEAQ come from the germline V gene (reference sequence). V was clipped by 5 bases and J by 0 bases, with 16 bases between them. CDR3 sequence reads: CASSLRDGSANTGELFF. CDR3 coding DNA: TGTGCCAGCAGCCTCCGGGACGGATCCGCGAACACCGGGGAGCTGTTTTTT.

This clonotype was detected only a few times. The rearrangement links TRBV12-5 to TRBJ2-1; 8 nucleotides match TRBD2. V shed 6 bases, J shed 9 bases, and the junction held 13 bases outside the gene matches. Germline CDR1 reads LGHNT; CDR2 reads FRNRAP. CDR3 length equals 15 residues. CDR3 residues: CASGSYAGGSVEQFF. The CDR3 bases are TGTGCTAGTGGGTCCTACGCGGGAGGTTCGGTTGAGCAGTTCTTC.

Many counts were recorded for this clonotype. The V and J genes are TRBV18 and TRBJ2-3; TRBD1 is a possible D gene (5 bases). V was trimmed by 3 bases and J by 5 bases, leaving 9 bases between them. The germline V gene encodes CDR1 KGHSH and CDR2 LQKENI. The CDR3 has 13 residues. CDR3 coding DNA: TGTGCCAGCTCACCGAGCAGGGAAGATACGCAGTATTTT. Its protein is CASSPSREDTQYF.

A few counts support this clonotype. V is TRBV29-1 and J is TRBJ1-3; no firm D call. The CDR3 has 14 residues. Germline V gene sequence: CDR1 SQVTM, CDR2 ANQGSEA. Trimming pared 2 bases from V and 2 bases from J, leaving 10 bases between. For the CDR3, the DNA is TGCAGCGTTGAAACGGGGTTCGCTGGAAACACCATATATTTT. Protein product: CSVETGFAGNTIYF.

CDR3 sequence (DNA): TGTGCCAGCAGGGCGAGAGGAAAACTGTTTTTT. This translates into CASRARGKLFF. This chain links TRBV12-3 or TRBV12-4 with TRBJ1-4; no reliable D call. This CDR3 spans 11 amino acids. V gave up 6 bases and J gave up 10 bases, with 9 bases separating them.

This clonotype was counted only a few times. The chain links TRBV29-1 to TRBJ1-4; D not certain. Deletions cut 6 bases from V and 8 bases from J, with 16 bases between. Germline V gene sequence: CDR1 SQVTM, CDR2 ANQGSEA. This CDR3 is 13 amino acids long. CDR3 nucleotides: TGCAGCGTAGAGGGAGGAACGGGAGAAAAACTGTTTTTT. This gives the protein CSVEGGTGEKLFF.

The chain's CDR3 is CASSLQREGADTQYF. CDR3 nucleotides: TGCGCCAGCAGCCTTCAGCGGGAGGGGGCAGATACGCAGTATTTT. The chain links TRBV5-1 to TRBJ2-3, with TRBD2 identical over 10 bases. V lost 4 bases to trimming and J lost 4 bases; unmatched junction nucleotides: 6. This CDR3 contains 15 residues. Per the germline V gene, CDR1 is SGHRS and CDR2 is YFSETQ.

This chain joins TRBV15 and TRBJ2-3; 7 positions match TRBD2. Germline trimming cut 0 bases from V and 0 bases from J; bases unmatched to any gene: 12. The germline V gene has CDR1 LNHNV and CDR2 YYDKDF (reference sequence). This CDR3 is 19 amino acids long. The CDR3, as DNA: TGTGCCACCAGCAGAGATAGACCAGCGGGACTTTATAGCACAGATACGCAGTATTTT. Protein: CATSRDRPAGLYSTDTQYF. The full variable domain, rest sourced from reference TRBV15 and TRBJ2-3, is DAMVIQNPRYQVTQFGKPVTLSCSQTLNHNVMYWYQQKSSQAPKLLFHYYDKDFNNEADTPDNFQSRRPNTSFCFLDIRSPGLGDTAMYLCATSRDRPAGLYSTDTQYFGPGTRLTVL.

This clonotype was seen only a few times. This chain connects TRBV5-1 to TRBJ2-7; 8 nucleotides align to TRBD2. The V segment lost 7 bases and the J segment 3 bases; nucleotides outside the gene matches: 12. There are 15 residues in the CDR3. Germline loops: CDR1 SGHRS, CDR2 YFSETQ. The CDR3 DNA is TGCGCCAGCGGGCCCACTGGCGGGAGGAGCTACGAGCAGTACTTC. This translates into CASGPTGGRSYEQYF.

V usage is TRBV5-1 and J usage is TRBJ2-1; 8 bases match TRBD2. The ends lost 0 bases at V and 0 bases at J; junction bases unmatched: 5. The CDR3 has 17 residues. The germline gives CDR1 SGHRS, CDR2 YFSETQ. CDR3 nucleotide sequence: TGCGCCAGCAGCTTGGACTTGAGCGGGAGCTCCTACAATGAGCAGTTCTTC. Protein product: CASSLDLSGSSYNEQFF. The whole variable domain, remainder taken from reference TRBV5-1 and TRBJ2-1, is KAGVTQTPRYLIKTRGQQVTLSCSPISGHRSVSWYQQTPGQGLQFLFEYFSETQRNKGNFPGRFSGRQFSNSRSEMNVSTLELGDSALYLCASSLDLSGSSYNEQFFGPGTRLTVL.

This clonotype showed up just a few times. J is TRBJ1-6 and V is TRBV7-2, with 9 bases aligning to TRBD1. V was pared by 8 bases and J by 11 bases, with 10 bases of the junction left unmatched. The CDR3 consists of 14 residues. Germline V lookup: CDR1 SGHTA, CDR2 FQGNSA. The CDR3 nucleotides read TGTGCCAGCGGAAGGGACAGGGTTTCTCCACCCCTCCACTTT. It is translated as CASGRDRVSPPLHF.

The chain recombines TRBV11-2 with TRBJ1-6, with TRBD1 matching over 7 bases. This CDR3 has 16 residues. Trimming cost V 4 bases and J 13 bases; bases outside gene matches: 16. CDR1 and CDR2 (germline): SGHAT, FQNNGV. The CDR3: CASSSVTGAGGGPLHF. DNA for the CDR3: TGTGCCAGCAGCTCGGTAACAGGGGCCGGGGGCGGCCCCCTCCACTTT.

The table lists this clonotype with a few counts. The chain employs TRBV20-1 and TRBJ2-1; either TRBD1 or TRBD2 may supply D (6 bases each). The CDR3 is made up of 16 amino acids. The ends were cut back, 5 bases at V and 3 bases at J, with 20 bases in the middle. The V gene's germline CDR1 is DFQATT and CDR2 SNEGSKA (reference sequence). The CDR3 nucleotides read TGCAGTGCTGAGCGTCGGGGGCAGACTGGCTACAATGAGCAGTTCTTC. It yields the protein CSAERRGQTGYNEQFF.

This chain connects TRBV7-8 to TRBJ2-7; TRBD1 agrees at 8 bases. Trimming at V came to 5 bases and at J to 2 bases, leaving 11 bases not matched to a gene. This CDR3 region has 16 residues. CDR1 SGHVS and CDR2 FQNEAQ come from the germline V gene. CDR3 protein: CASSPRDRTPTYEQYV. CDR3 coding DNA: TGTGCCAGCAGCCCAAGGGACAGGACACCGACCTACGAGCAGTACGTC.

The rearrangement uses TRBV7-8 and TRBJ1-2; maybe TRBD1 (6 bases). The V end was cut by 5 bases, the J end by 4 bases, with 14 bases between. This CDR3 is 14 amino acids long. CDR1 is SGHVS and CDR2 is FQNEAQ in the germline V gene. The CDR3 nucleotides are TGTGCCAGCAGCCACACAGGGATCGTCTATGGCTACACCTTC. Protein: CASSHTGIVYGYTF. The full variable domain, in which reference TRBV7-8 and TRBJ1-2 provide the parts outside the CDR3, is GAGVSQSPRYKVAKRGQDVALRCDPISGHVSLFWYQQALGQGPEFLTYFQNEAQLDKSGLPSDRFFAERPEGSVSTLKIQRTQQEDSAVYLCASSHTGIVYGYTFGSGTRLTVV.

This clonotype was counted only a few times. The chain joins TRBV12-3 or TRBV12-4 to TRBJ1-5, with D tentatively TRBD1 (6 bases). V was clipped by 8 bases and J by 0 bases, with 14 bases between them. The CDR3 runs to 15 residues. CDR3 nucleotide sequence: TGTGCCAGCTGCCGACAGGCCTATAGCAATCAGCCCCAGCATTTT. Its protein product is CASCRQAYSNQPQHF.

This clonotype has only a few counts. The J gene is TRBJ2-7, the V gene TRBV7-2; maybe TRBD2 (6 bases). Germline loops: CDR1 SGHTA, CDR2 FQGNSA. This CDR3 is 17 amino acids long. Trimming shortened V by 5 bases and J by 0 bases, and 20 bases separated the two germline ends. CDR3: CASSHGTFRPSSYEQYV. CDR3 DNA: TGTGCCAGCAGCCACGGGACTTTTCGACCAAGCTCCTACGAGCAGTACGTC.

The sample holds many counts of this clonotype. V is TRBV20-1 and J is TRBJ2-1; 8 bases fit TRBD2. J gave up 4 bases and V 4 bases, and 9 bases lay outside the gene matches. CDR1 DFQATT and CDR2 SNEGSKA come from the germline V gene (reference sequence). This CDR3 spans 15 amino acids. This chain's CDR3 is CSAKGERELYNEQFF. The CDR3 DNA follows: TGCAGTGCTAAGGGAGAGCGGGAGTTATACAATGAGCAGTTCTTC.

This chain links TRBV6-1 with TRBJ2-7; D unclear. Germline CDR1 and CDR2: MNHNS and SASEGT. V lost 1 base and J 4 bases, leaving 11 bases between the germline ends. The CDR3 loop spans 14 amino acids. Here the CDR3 DNA reads TGTGCCAGCAGTGAAGAATTAGGGATTTACGAGCAGTACGTC. Amino acids: CASSEELGIYEQYV.

The J gene is TRBJ2-7, the V gene TRBV2, with D perhaps TRBD1 (6 bases). The germline V gene encodes CDR1 SNHLY and CDR2 FYNNEI. V lost 3 bases and J 3 bases, leaving 12 bases between the germline ends. The CDR3 consists of 14 residues. Here the CDR3 DNA reads TGTGCCAGCAGTGACATCCTAGGGGGCTACGAGCAGTACTTC. Amino acids: CASSDILGGYEQYF. Based on the CDR3 plus reference TRBV2 and TRBJ2-7, the full variable domain is EPEVTQTPSHQVTQMGQEVILRCVPISNHLYFYWYRQILGQKVEFLVSFYNNEISEKSEIFDDQFSVERPDGSNFTLKIRSTKLEDSAMYFCASSDILGGYEQYFGPGTRLTVT.

The sample holds a few counts of this clonotype. The chain employs TRBV11-2 and TRBJ1-1; TRBD1 might be the D (6 bases). Trimming shortened V by 1 base and J by 1 base, and 10 bases separated the two germline ends. In germline, CDR1 is SGHAT, CDR2 FQNNGV. The CDR3 has 15 residues. The CDR3 DNA is TGTGCCAGCAGCTTAGGGGGGGGCAGGAACACTGAAGCTTTCTTT. Its protein is CASSLGGGRNTEAFF.

The chain is built from TRBV20-1 and TRBJ2-7; 15 bases map to TRBD2. CDR1 and CDR2 (germline): DFQATT, SNEGSKA (reference sequence). With V trimmed by 5 bases and J by 1 base, 6 bases remained unmatched. The CDR3 is 16 amino acids. The DNA of the CDR3 is TGCAGTGCTCCACCCGGACTAGCGGGAGGGTCCTACGAGCAGTACTTC. Protein product: CSAPPGLAGGSYEQYF.

This clonotype was seen a handful of times. The chain links TRBV29-1 to TRBJ2-1; D gene unclear. Germline V CDR1 and CDR2: SQVTM, ANQGSEA. V was shortened by 1 base and J by 12 bases, with 10 bases between the two germline ends. CDR3 length equals 11 residues. For the CDR3, the DNA is TGCAGCGTTGAAGCAGGTACGGCGCAGTTCTTC. Residues: CSVEAGTAQFF.

The rearrangement joins TRBV3-1 to TRBJ2-5, with D perhaps TRBD1 or TRBD2 (5 bases each). V dropped 0 bases and J dropped 4 bases, with 18 bases sitting between them. Germline loops: CDR1 LGHDT, CDR2 YNNKEL (reference sequence). The CDR3 spans 17 residues. The CDR3 here is CASSQDERRGAGETQYF. CDR3 DNA: TGTGCCAGCAGCCAAGATGAGCGGAGAGGGGCCGGAGAGACCCAGTACTTC.

This clonotype was counted only a few times. V gene TRBV20-1 combines with J gene TRBJ1-5, with D unclear. The CDR3 totals 14 residues. Germline V gene lookup returns CDR1 DFQATT and CDR2 SNEGSKA (reference sequence). Trimming left V 6 bases short and J 0 bases short, with 12 bases between. The CDR3 nucleotides read TGCAGTGCCGGTTTGGGGTATAGCAATCAGCCCCAGCATTTT. This translates into CSAGLGYSNQPQHF.

This clonotype was detected a few times. This chain connects TRBV3-1 to TRBJ1-2; D is unclear. CDR1 and CDR2 (germline): LGHDT, YNNKEL (reference sequence). The CDR3 is 12 amino acids. The ends were cut back, 3 bases at V and 4 bases at J, with 6 bases in the middle. The chain's CDR3 is CASSQGTYGYTF. In nucleotides, the CDR3 is TGTGCCAGCAGCCAGGGTACCTATGGCTACACCTTC. The full variable domain, completed using reference TRBV3-1 and TRBJ1-2, is DTAVSQTPKYLVTQMGNDKSIKCEQNLGHDTMYWYKQDSKKFLKIMFSYNNKELIINETVPNRFSPKSPDKAHLNLHINSLELGDSAVYFCASSQGTYGYTFGSGTRLTVV.

There are many counts of this clonotype. The chain carries TRBV5-1 and TRBJ2-2, with 7 bases that match TRBD1. Unmatched junction bases numbered 6, after V lost 3 bases and J lost 4 bases. CDR3 length: 15 amino acids. Germline-derived CDR1 and CDR2 are SGHRS and YFSETQ. The CDR3 here is CASSSTGLGTGELFF. In nucleotides, the CDR3 is TGCGCCAGCAGCTCGACAGGGTTGGGCACCGGGGAGCTGTTTTTT. The full variable domain, its missing parts supplied by reference TRBV5-1 and TRBJ2-2, is KAGVTQTPRYLIKTRGQQVTLSCSPISGHRSVSWYQQTPGQGLQFLFEYFSETQRNKGNFPGRFSGRQFSNSRSEMNVSTLELGDSALYLCASSSTGLGTGELFFGEGSRLTVL.

There are a few counts of this clonotype. The J gene is TRBJ2-7, the V gene TRBV20-1, with 8 bases matching TRBD2. Germline CDR1 DFQATT, CDR2 SNEGSKA (reference sequence). With V trimmed by 2 bases and J by 4 bases, 10 bases remained unmatched. The CDR3 is 15 amino acids. The CDR3 here is CSARSYSGSFYEQYF. The CDR3 region has the DNA TGCAGTGCTAGATCGTACAGCGGGAGTTTTTACGAGCAGTACTTC.

The chain is built from TRBV7-9 and TRBJ2-2, with D maybe TRBD2 (6 bases). The V end lost 5 bases, the J end lost 3 bases, and 10 bases lay between the germline ends. The CDR3 extends over 14 amino acids. The germline V gene encodes CDR1 SEHNR and CDR2 FQNEAQ (reference sequence). The CDR3 here is CASSHSGYTGELFF. CDR3 nucleotide sequence: TGTGCCAGCAGCCATAGCGGCTACACCGGGGAGCTGTTTTTT.

The J gene is TRBJ2-1, the V gene TRBV12-5; D is perhaps TRBD1 or TRBD2 (5 bases each). V shed 4 bases and J shed 10 bases, with 17 bases lying between them. The CDR3 runs 14 residues. Germline V gene sequence: CDR1 LGHNT, CDR2 FRNRAP. The CDR3 sequence is CASGWGWELGEQFF. The CDR3 DNA is TGTGCTAGTGGTTGGGGGTGGGAGCTAGGCGAGCAGTTCTTC.

The rearrangement uses TRBV7-9 and TRBJ1-1; D is perhaps TRBD1 (5 bases). Trimming took 8 bases from V and 0 from J, leaving 13 bases between them. Germline V gives CDR1 SEHNR, CDR2 FQNEAQ (reference sequence). The CDR3 is 14 residues long. The CDR3 DNA reads TGTGCCAGCGGTAAGGGACGGCTGAACACTGAAGCTTTCTTT. Translated: CASGKGRLNTEAFF.